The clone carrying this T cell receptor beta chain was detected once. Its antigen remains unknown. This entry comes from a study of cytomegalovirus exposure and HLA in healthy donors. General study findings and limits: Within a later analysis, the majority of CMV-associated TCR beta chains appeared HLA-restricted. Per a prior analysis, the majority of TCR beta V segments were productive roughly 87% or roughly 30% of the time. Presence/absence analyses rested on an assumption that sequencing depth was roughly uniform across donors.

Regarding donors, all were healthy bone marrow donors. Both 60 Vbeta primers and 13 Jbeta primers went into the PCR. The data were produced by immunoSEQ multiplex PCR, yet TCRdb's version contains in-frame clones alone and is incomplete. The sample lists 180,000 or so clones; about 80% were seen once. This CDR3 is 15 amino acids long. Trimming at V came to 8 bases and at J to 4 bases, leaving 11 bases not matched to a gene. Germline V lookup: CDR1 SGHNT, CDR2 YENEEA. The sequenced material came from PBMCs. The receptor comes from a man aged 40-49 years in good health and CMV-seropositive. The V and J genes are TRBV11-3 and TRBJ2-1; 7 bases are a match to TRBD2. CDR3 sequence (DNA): TGTGCCAGCGTAGGGGCTAGCGGCAAATACAATGAGCAGTTCTTC. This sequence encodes CASVGASGKYNEQFF. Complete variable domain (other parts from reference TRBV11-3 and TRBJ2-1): EAGVVQSPRYKIIEKKQPVAFWCNPISGHNTLYWYLQNLGQGPELLIRYENEEAVDDSQLPKDRFSAERLKGVDSTLKIQPAELGDSAVYLCASVGASGKYNEQFFGPGTRLTVL.